This is a list of T cell receptor beta chains from one sample in a study of T-cell reconstitution after alpha-beta-depleted transplantation in children. TCRdb re-called the PCR reads through MiXCR, storing one row per CDR3 protein. The sample records a few hundred thousand distinct CDR3 sequences, around 10% being singletons. Material: PBMCs, obtained before TCRalphabeta/CD19-depleted stem cell transplant. Every receptor here comes from a boy under two years old with acute myeloid leukemia, due to receive a stem cell transplant. CDR3s include the opening cysteine and the closing phenylalanine or tryptophan. The D gene is left open where the match is weak. The size entry is marked missing in some rows and otherwise reads once, few, many or a size class.

-	few	TRBV7-9	TRBJ1-1	TGTGCCAGCAGCTTATCGGGGGCTGAAGCTTTCTTT	CASSLSGAEAFF
TRBD1	-	TRBV5-1	TRBJ2-6	TGCGCCAGCAGCATACCGACAGGGGCGCCGGGGGCCAACGTCCTGACTTTC	CASSIPTGAPGANVLTF
-	many	TRBV20-1	TRBJ2-7	TGCAGCCTTACGAAGCGAACCCCCTACGAGCAGTACTTC	CSLTKRTPYEQYF
-	many	TRBV29-1	TRBJ1-5	TGCAGCGTTGGGAAGGGGCAGGGACAGCCCCAGCATTTT	CSVGKGQGQPQHF
TRBD1	many	TRBV24-1	TRBJ2-2	TGTGCCACCAGTGATTTGCCAGGAAGAGGGGGCCGGGGCGGGGAGCTGTTTTTT	CATSDLPGRGGRGGELFF
-	few	TRBV5-5	TRBJ2-7	TGTGCCAGCAGCTCCGGGACACTATCCTTCTACGAGCAGTACTTC	CASSSGTLSFYEQYF
TRBD1	many	TRBV9	TRBJ1-1	TGTGCCAGCAGCCTGGGACAGGCGAACACTGAAGCTTTCTTT	CASSLGQANTEAFF
TRBD1	-	TRBV11-2	TRBJ1-3	TGTGCCAGCAGCGCCCGGACAGGGCGAGGAAACACCATATATTTT	CASSARTGRGNTIYF
TRBD1	many	TRBV29-1	TRBJ1-1	TGCAGCGTTGAGACAGGGGGCGTTGAAGCTTTCTTT	CSVETGGVEAFF
TRBD2	-	TRBV18	TRBJ2-3	TGTGCCAGCTCACCAGACGGACTAGCGGGAGTCCCAGATACGCAGTATTTT	CASSPDGLAGVPDTQYF
-	-	TRBV10-3	TRBJ2-7	TGTGCCATCGGGCTAGACTACGAGCAGTACTTC	CAIGLDYEQYF
-	many	TRBV11-3	TRBJ2-5	TGTGCCAGCAGCCCAGATAGAGAGACCCAGTACTTC	CASSPDRETQYF
-	many	TRBV5-1	TRBJ2-5	TGCGCCAGCAGCTTCGGGGGCGCCAGGGAGACCCAGTACTTC	CASSFGGARETQYF
TRBD1	-	TRBV29-1	TRBJ2-7	TGCAGCGTTTCCGACAGGGGGGCCACCTACGAGCAGTACTTC	CSVSDRGATYEQYF
TRBD2	-	TRBV11-2	TRBJ2-7	TGTGCCGGCAGCTTAGACTTCGGACTAGCGGGAGGGCCTGTCTACGAGCAGTACTTC	CAGSLDFGLAGGPVYEQYF
TRBD1	many	TRBV10-3	TRBJ2-3	TGTGCCATCAGTGAGACAGGGGGTACGCAGTATTTT	CAISETGGTQYF
-	-	TRBV20-1	TRBJ2-3	TGCAGCGTGTCTGGACAAGGCCGCGCAGATACGCAGTATTTT	CSVSGQGRADTQYF
TRBD2	many	TRBV7-9	TRBJ2-3	TGTGCCAGCAGCTTATTCGTCCTAGCGGGGAGCACAGATACGCAGTATTTT	CASSLFVLAGSTDTQYF
-	many	TRBV14	TRBJ2-7	TGTGCCAGCAGCCAAGGACCTTTTTACGAGCAGTACTTC	CASSQGPFYEQYF
-	many	TRBV6-5	TRBJ2-2	TGTGCCAGCAGAACGAACACCGGGGAGCTGTTTTTT	CASRTNTGELFF
-	many	TRBV5-1	TRBJ2-7	TGCGCCAGCAGCTTCGGGGATGAATGGGATCAGTACTTC	CASSFGDEWDQYF
-	many	TRBV11-2	TRBJ2-7	TGTGCCAGCAGCTTAGAAGGCCGGAACACCTTCTACGAGCAGTACTTC	CASSLEGRNTFYEQYF
-	many	TRBV5-6	TRBJ1-1	TGTGCCAGCAGCTTTAACAGGGTGAACACTGAAGCTTTCTTT	CASSFNRVNTEAFF
-	many	TRBV3-1	TRBJ2-5	TGTGCCAGCAGGTCCAGGGGCGGGGAGACCCAGTACTTC	CASRSRGGETQYF
-	many	TRBV18	TRBJ2-7	TGTGCCAGCCACGGGAGCTCCTCCTACGAGCAGTACTTC	CASHGSSSYEQYF
TRBD2	few	TRBV28	TRBJ2-3	TGTGCCAGCAGTTTACGACTAGCGGGGGGGCGGAGCACAGATACGCAGTATTTT	CASSLRLAGGRSTDTQYF
TRBD2	many	TRBV12-3/TRBV12-4	TRBJ2-1	TGTGCCAGCAGGTTAGCGGGAGGGCCCCGGAATGAGCAGTTCTTC	CASRLAGGPRNEQFF
TRBD1	many	TRBV6-1	TRBJ1-2	TGTGCCAGCAATAGGGACAGGGGGCTCCTAAGAGGCTACACCTTC	CASNRDRGLLRGYTF
TRBD1	many	TRBV13	TRBJ2-1	TGTGCCAGCAGCTTAGGGGACAGGACCTCCTACAATGAGCAGTTCTTC	CASSLGDRTSYNEQFF
TRBD1	many	TRBV5-1	TRBJ1-2	TGCGCCAGCAGCTGGGGACAGACTAACTATGGCTACACCTTC	CASSWGQTNYGYTF
-	few	TRBV12-3/TRBV12-4	TRBJ2-3	TGTGCCAGCAGTTTAGACAGGGAAAAAGATACGCAGTATTTT	CASSLDREKDTQYF
-	-	TRBV12-2	TRBJ2-2	TGTGCAAGTCGCGACCGGGACAAGGGGGAGCCGAACACCGGGGAGCTGTTTTTT	CASRDRDKGEPNTGELFF
-	-	TRBV5-5	TRBJ2-3	TGTGCCAGCAGCCGGCCGACAGCCACAGATACGCAGTATTTT	CASSRPTATDTQYF
TRBD1	many	TRBV28	TRBJ1-5	TGTGCCAGCAGTTTATTCCCGACAGGGATTAGCAATCAGCCCCAGCATTTT	CASSLFPTGISNQPQHF
-	many	TRBV7-2	TRBJ2-7	TGTGCCAGCAGCGCCTCCACGAGAGTGAGAAACGAGCAGTACTTC	CASSASTRVRNEQYF
-	few	TRBV11-2	TRBJ2-5	TGTGCCAGCAGCTTAGGGCGGTCTCAAGAGACCCAGTACTTC	CASSLGRSQETQYF
TRBD2	many	TRBV24-1	TRBJ2-3	TGTGCCACCAGTTACACAGCGGGGAACACAGATACGCAGTATTTT	CATSYTAGNTDTQYF
TRBD1	many	TRBV10-3	TRBJ2-4	TGTGCCATCAGTGGACAGGGAGACATTCAGTACTTC	CAISGQGDIQYF
TRBD1	many	TRBV7-6	TRBJ2-1	TGTGCCAGCAGCAACCGACAGGGACGGGGCAATGAGCAGTTCTTC	CASSNRQGRGNEQFF
TRBD2	many	TRBV5-1	TRBJ2-5	TGCGCCAGCAGCGCCCAGCGGGAGTCTCCGGAGACCCAGTACTTC	CASSAQRESPETQYF
-	many	TRBV29-1	TRBJ2-7	TGCAGCGTTGAAGCGGGCGGGCTTCGGTCAAAGCCAGAGCAGTACTTC	CSVEAGGLRSKPEQYF
TRBD1	few	TRBV11-1	TRBJ1-6	TGTGCCAGCAGCCGGGAAGTAACCGGGACAGGGCGGCGGTCACCCCTCCACTTT	CASSREVTGTGRRSPLHF
-	-	TRBV6-2/TRBV6-3	TRBJ2-1	TGTGCCAGCAGTGTCAGGGCGCCCCACAATGAGCAGTTCTTC	CASSVRAPHNEQFF
TRBD1	many	TRBV7-9	TRBJ2-7	TGTGCCAGCAGCCCCGCCGGGACAGGGAAACCGTACGAGCAGTACTTC	CASSPAGTGKPYEQYF
-	many	TRBV5-1	TRBJ2-4	TGCGCCAGCTCCCCATTCTCAGGATTCCTAGCCAAAAACATTCAGTACTTC	CASSPFSGFLAKNIQYF
TRBD1	many	TRBV9	TRBJ1-6	TGTGCCAGCAGCGTAGAGGACAGGCCGAATTCACCCCTCCACTTT	CASSVEDRPNSPLHF
-	many	TRBV28	TRBJ1-2	TGTGCCAGCAGTTTATCATGGTCGGGCCGGAGGGGCTACACCTTC	CASSLSWSGRRGYTF
TRBD2	many	TRBV10-3	TRBJ2-5	TGTGCCATCAGAGTAGCGGGAGGCTCACAAGAGACCCAGTACTTC	CAIRVAGGSQETQYF
TRBD1	many	TRBV7-9	TRBJ2-5	TGTGCCAGCAGCTCAAGCTCAGGGGGTGTCGAGACCCAGTACTTC	CASSSSSGGVETQYF
-	many	TRBV5-1	TRBJ2-3	TGCGCCAGCAGCTGGGGGGACAGACCTAGCACAGATACGCAGTATTTT	CASSWGDRPSTDTQYF
TRBD1	-	TRBV15	TRBJ1-5	TGTGCCACCAGCCTAGACCCCCGAGGACAGGTGGGGGAGGGGGGAATCAATCAGCCCCAGCATTTT	CATSLDPRGQVGEGGINQPQHF
-	many	TRBV10-3	TRBJ2-1	TGTGCCATCAGCATGCGTTCCAGCTCCTACAATGAGCAGTTCTTC	CAISMRSSSYNEQFF
TRBD1	few	TRBV10-3	TRBJ2-6	TGTGCCATCAGTGGACAGGGTGACTCTGGGGCCAACGTCCTGACTTTC	CAISGQGDSGANVLTF
-	few	TRBV7-2	TRBJ2-3	TGTGCCAGCAGCTTACCCCGAGGCACAGATACGCATTATTTT	CASSLPRGTDTHYF
-	many	TRBV4-3	TRBJ2-7	TGCGCCAGCAGCCAACAGGGAGGTGATGTGTACGAGCAGTACTTC	CASSQQGGDVYEQYF